Presented here are 24 T cell receptor beta chains from one specimen sequenced in a study of CD8 T cells in ankylosing spondylitis. TCRdb passed the 5' RACE reads through MiXCR, listing each CDR3 protein once. In the table there are some 37,000 distinct CDR3 sequences, 5.5% to 7.5% of which are singletons. The source material was blood, either unsorted or a sorted T cell fraction (not recorded which). The receptors shown here come from a male donor with ankylosing spondylitis or in good health (not recorded which).

The V call is TRBV12-5, the J call TRBJ1-3, with D perhaps TRBD1 (5 bases). The CDR3 is made up of 15 amino acids. Germline CDR1 reads LGHNT; CDR2 reads FRNRAP. V was shortened by 5 bases and J by 3 bases, with 14 bases between the two germline ends. The CDR3 is CASGRDSGGGNTIYF. The CDR3 coding sequence is TGTGCTAGTGGTCGGGACTCCGGGGGTGGAAACACCATATATTTT.

In this sample, this clonotype turned up many times. The chain carries TRBV6-2 or TRBV6-3 and TRBJ2-7; D gene unclear. Per the germline V gene, CDR1 is MNHEY and CDR2 is SVGEGT. CDR3 size: 14 residues. V lost 7 bases and J lost 0, with 13 bases in between. The CDR3 coding sequence is TGTGCCAGCATCACACACGTCAGCTCCTACGAGCAGTACTTC. Translated, it gives CASITHVSSYEQYF.

This clonotype was recorded at least ten times. The chain carries TRBV20-1 and TRBJ1-2; a possible D gene is TRBD1 (6 bases). This CDR3 has 16 amino acids. Germline V lookup: CDR1 DFQATT, CDR2 SNEGSKA (reference sequence). Trimming removed 4 bases from V and 4 bases from J, with 22 bases in between. The DNA of the CDR3 is TGCAGTGCTACGAGGTTCAGGGGACCCCAAACCTATGGCTACACCTTC. Its translation is CSATRFRGPQTYGYTF.

This clonotype has ten or more counts. V usage is TRBV12-3 or TRBV12-4 and J usage is TRBJ2-1, with 9 bases identical to TRBD2. The CDR3 has 16 amino acids. V gave up 3 bases and J gave up 2 bases; unmatched junction bases: 5. DNA of the CDR3: TGTGCCAGCAGTTTTAGCGGGAGAGACCCCTACAATGAGCAGTTCTTC. Translating it yields CASSFSGRDPYNEQFF.

At least ten counts were recorded for this clonotype. Here the CDR3 DNA reads TGCGCCAGCAGTCAACAGGGGCCTACAGATACGCAGTATTTT. Encoded protein: CASSQQGPTDTQYF. V is TRBV4-3 and J is TRBJ2-3; 7 bases line up with TRBD1. The CDR3 is 14 residues long. Germline V lookup: CDR1 LGHNA, CDR2 YSLEER. The V gene end was trimmed by 6 bases and the J gene end by 3 bases; junction bases not matched to a gene: 6.

This chain connects TRBV7-9 to TRBJ2-1; D is uncertain. The germline V and J ends were trimmed by 2 bases and 9 bases, with 11 bases remaining between them. Germline CDR1 is SEHNR and CDR2 is FQNEAQ (reference sequence). This CDR3 is 13 amino acids long. CDR3 residues: CASSLNGAGEQFF. CDR3 nucleotides: TGTGCCAGCAGCTTAAATGGCGCAGGTGAGCAGTTCTTC.

This clonotype has at least ten counts. CDR3 sequence: CASSLSGIYEQYF. As DNA, the CDR3 is TGTGCCAGCAGCTTATCAGGGATCTACGAGCAGTACTTC. The V call is TRBV11-2, the J call TRBJ2-7; a weak D match, TRBD1 (5 bases). Germline V CDR1 and CDR2: SGHAT, FQNNGV. This CDR3 is 13 amino acids long. V was shortened by 2 bases and J by 3 bases, with 8 bases between the two germline ends.

This clonotype was seen a few times. This chain joins TRBV7-9 and TRBJ2-7; D ambiguous. The CDR3 is 13 residues long. Looked up from germline, CDR1 is SEHNR and CDR2 is FQNEAQ (reference sequence). The V end was cut by 5 bases, the J end by 7 bases, with 15 bases between. CDR3 amino acids: CASSTGPWEEQYF. For the CDR3, the DNA is TGTGCCAGCAGCACCGGGCCTTGGGAAGAGCAGTACTTC.

This clonotype was seen many times. The chain's CDR3 is CASSLDRGDYGYTF. The CDR3, as DNA: TGCGCCAGCAGCTTGGACAGGGGCGACTATGGCTACACCTTC. The chain joins TRBV5-1 to TRBJ1-2, with TRBD1 matching 7 bases. The CDR3 runs to 14 residues. Germline V CDR1 and CDR2: SGHRS, YFSETQ. The V segment lost 0 bases and the J segment 3 bases; nucleotides outside the gene matches: 2.

This clonotype has at least ten counts. The chain couples TRBV13 to TRBJ2-3, with D tentatively TRBD2 (5 bases). V was clipped by 5 bases and J by 3 bases, with 12 bases between them. The CDR3 sequence is 14 residues long. CDR1 is PRHDT, CDR2 FYEKMQ, per germline (reference sequence). The CDR3 is CASSLPGVTDTQYF. The CDR3 DNA follows: TGTGCCAGCAGCCTCCCCGGGGTTACAGATACGCAGTATTTT.

Comments on this clonotype: This could be a read error, since a much larger clone is one nucleotide away. The chain carries TRBV7-7 and TRBJ2-2, with TRBD2 identical over 7 bases. The CDR3 has 15 amino acids. Germline V lookup: CDR1 SSHAT, CDR2 FNYEAQ (reference sequence). The DNA for the CDR3 is TGTGCTGGCAGCACCTCTAGCGGATCGGCCGGGGAGCTGTTTTTT. Protein: CAGSTSSGSAGELFF.

This clonotype was seen ten or more times. V gene TRBV7-8 combines with J gene TRBJ1-3, with D perhaps matching TRBD1 (5 bases). The germline V gene has CDR1 SGHVS and CDR2 FQNEAQ. V was trimmed by 2 bases and J by 0 bases, leaving 17 bases between them. The CDR3 has 18 amino acids. CDR3 sequence reads: CASSLWGPAARSGNTIYF. CDR3 sequence (DNA): TGTGCCAGCAGCTTATGGGGCCCCGCAGCCCGCTCTGGAAACACCATATATTTT. Full variable domain (rest looked up from reference TRBV7-8 and TRBJ1-3): GAGVSQSPRYKVAKRGQDVALRCDPISGHVSLFWYQQALGQGPEFLTYFQNEAQLDKSGLPSDRFFAERPEGSVSTLKIQRTQQEDSAVYLCASSLWGPAARSGNTIYFGEGSWLTVV.

There are many counts of this clonotype. The V and J genes are TRBV5-1 and TRBJ2-1, with TRBD2 matching 9 bases. CDR1 is SGHRS, CDR2 YFSETQ, per germline. The CDR3 spans 16 residues. V shed 2 bases, J shed 2 bases, and the junction held 5 bases outside the gene matches. The CDR3: CASSFRLAVTYNEQFF. CDR3 DNA sequence: TGCGCCAGCAGCTTCCGACTAGCGGTGACCTACAATGAGCAGTTCTTC.

By proportion, this clonotype is medium-sized. V and J are TRBV29-1 and TRBJ1-1, with a weak D call TRBD1 (6 bases). This CDR3 has 15 amino acids. Trimming cost V 4 bases and J 0 bases, with 15 bases left between them. Germline CDR1 is SQVTM and CDR2 is ANQGSEA. The CDR3 loop reads CSVAPGQGMNTEAFF. The CDR3 DNA reads as TGCAGCGTTGCCCCTGGGCAGGGGATGAACACTGAAGCTTTCTTT.

At least ten counts were recorded for this clonotype. V and J are TRBV5-1 and TRBJ2-1, with D perhaps matching TRBD2 (6 bases). This CDR3 contains 14 residues. The germline CDR1 and CDR2 sequences are SGHRS and YFSETQ. The ends were cut back, 4 bases at V and 9 bases at J, with 17 bases in the middle. The CDR3 sequence is CASSPVVGGTEQFF. CDR3 DNA: TGCGCCAGCAGCCCCGTTGTGGGAGGTACTGAGCAGTTCTTC.

This clonotype has at least ten counts. The chain joins TRBV4-3 to TRBJ2-6; possibly TRBD1 or TRBD2 for D (5 bases each). The germline V gene has CDR1 LGHNA and CDR2 YSLEER. Trimming took off 4 bases at V and 0 bases at J, with 13 bases between the two ends. This CDR3 region has 17 residues. The CDR3 bases are TGCGCCAGCAGCCCCCGGGACGGGGTCTCTGGGGCCAACGTCCTGACTTTC. Translating it yields CASSPRDGVSGANVLTF.

This clonotype was counted at least ten times. The CDR3 bases are TGTGCCAGCAGCCAAGATCGAGGCGGGGGGAGCACAGATACGCAGTATTTT. Translated, it gives CASSQDRGGGSTDTQYF. The rearrangement links TRBV4-2 to TRBJ2-3, with 8 bases aligning to TRBD2. From germline, CDR1 is LGHNA and CDR2 YNFKEQ. J lost 0 bases, V lost 0 bases, and 5 bases had no gene match. The CDR3 runs to 17 residues.

This clonotype occurred many times. The CDR3 loop reads CSAWDREGDTQYF. In DNA, the CDR3 is TGCAGTGCTTGGGACAGGGAAGGAGATACGCAGTATTTT. The chain employs TRBV20-1 and TRBJ2-3, with 9 bases matching TRBD1. The CDR3 runs to 13 residues. V trimming: 5 bases; J trimming: 5 bases; junction bases outside the gene matches: 5. The germline V gene encodes CDR1 DFQATT and CDR2 SNEGSKA (reference sequence).

This clonotype was seen at least ten times. V is TRBV12-3 or TRBV12-4 and J is TRBJ2-3; 8 bases map to TRBD1. V lost 7 bases to trimming and J lost 3 bases; unmatched junction nucleotides: 9. The CDR3 sequence is 15 residues long. The CDR3 DNA follows: TGTGCCAGCACCAGGGGGCCCCCACAAACAGATACGCAGTATTTT. It yields the protein CASTRGPPQTDTQYF.

This clonotype has ten or more counts. The J gene is TRBJ2-7, the V gene TRBV20-1; 11 bases are a match to TRBD2. V shed 5 bases and J 3 bases; nucleotides not matched to a gene: 6. The CDR3 spans 14 residues. Germline lookup yields CDR1 DFQATT and CDR2 SNEGSKA (reference sequence). DNA for the CDR3: TGCAGTGCTGACGGACTAGCGGGTTTCTACGAGCAGTACTTC. Protein product: CSADGLAGFYEQYF.

This clonotype was recorded many times. V is TRBV27 and J is TRBJ1-6; the match to TRBD1 covers 8 bases. Looked up from germline, CDR1 is MNHEY and CDR2 is SMNVEV (reference sequence). J lost 10 bases, V lost 4 bases, and 6 bases had no gene match. CDR3 length: 14 amino acids. CDR3 in DNA: TGTGCCAGCAGTTATCAGGGGGCCGGGTCACCCCTCCACTTT. Protein sequence: CASSYQGAGSPLHF.

This clonotype has a count of ten or more. The rearrangement links TRBV7-2 to TRBJ1-3; TRBD1 might be the D (5 bases). This CDR3 has 15 residues. V shed 8 bases and J shed 0 bases, with 14 bases lying between them. Germline CDR1 SGHTA, CDR2 FQGNSA. The DNA of the CDR3 is TGTGCCAGCGGTTTGGGACTGAACTCTGGAAACACCATATATTTT. Amino acids: CASGLGLNSGNTIYF.

This clonotype was seen at least ten times. The V and J genes are TRBV5-1 and TRBJ1-6; D remains unclear. Germline lookup yields CDR1 SGHRS and CDR2 YFSETQ. CDR3 size: 15 residues. The V end was cut by 0 bases, the J end by 8 bases, with 12 bases between. CDR3 sequence (DNA): TGCGCCAGCAGCTTGGGAGGTCGCCGGGATTCACCCCTCCACTTT. Translated, it gives CASSLGGRRDSPLHF. The whole variable domain, filled in from reference TRBV5-1 and TRBJ1-6, reads KAGVTQTPRYLIKTRGQQVTLSCSPISGHRSVSWYQQTPGQGLQFLFEYFSETQRNKGNFPGRFSGRQFSNSRSEMNVSTLELGDSALYLCASSLGGRRDSPLHFGNGTRLTVT.

This clonotype has ten or more counts. The V gene is TRBV2, the J gene TRBJ2-7, with D possibly being TRBD2 (6 bases). This CDR3 has 12 amino acids. V lost 11 bases and J 0 bases, leaving 11 bases between the germline ends. CDR1 is SNHLY and CDR2 is FYNNEI in the germline V gene. DNA of the CDR3: TGTGCCTTTGGGGACTCCTCCTACGAGCAGTACTTC. Its protein product is CAFGDSSYEQYF. Full variable domain (missing parts from reference TRBV2 and TRBJ2-7): EPEVTQTPSHQVTQMGQEVILRCVPISNHLYFYWYRQILGQKVEFLVSFYNNEISEKSEIFDDQFSVERPDGSNFTLKIRSTKLEDSAMYFCAFGDSSYEQYFGPGTRLTVT.